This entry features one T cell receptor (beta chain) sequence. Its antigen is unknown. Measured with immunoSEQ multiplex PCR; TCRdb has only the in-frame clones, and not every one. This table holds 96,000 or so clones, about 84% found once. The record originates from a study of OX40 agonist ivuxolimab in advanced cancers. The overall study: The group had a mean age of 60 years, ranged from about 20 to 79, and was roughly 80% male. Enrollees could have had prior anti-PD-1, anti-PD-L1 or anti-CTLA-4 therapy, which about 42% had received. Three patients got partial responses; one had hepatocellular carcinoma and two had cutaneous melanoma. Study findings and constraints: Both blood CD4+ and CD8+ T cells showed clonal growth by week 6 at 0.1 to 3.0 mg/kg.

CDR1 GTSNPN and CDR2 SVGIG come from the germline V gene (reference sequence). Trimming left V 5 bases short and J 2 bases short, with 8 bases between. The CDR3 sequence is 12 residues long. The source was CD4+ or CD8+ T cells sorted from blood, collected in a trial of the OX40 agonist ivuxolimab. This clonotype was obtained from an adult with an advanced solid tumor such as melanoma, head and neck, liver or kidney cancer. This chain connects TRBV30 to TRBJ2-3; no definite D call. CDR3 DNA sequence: TGTGCCTGGCTTTTCAACACAGATACGCAGTATTTT. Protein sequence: CAWLFNTDTQYF.